Below, one T cell receptor beta chain is given with its context. Its cognate antigen is unknown. This specimen belongs to a study of shared clonotypes between healthy human individuals. In germline, CDR1 is MNHNY, CDR2 SVGAGI (reference sequence). CDR3 size: 15 residues. After removal of 0 bases from V and 4 bases from J, the junction contained 6 bases not matched to a gene. Original data processing: Junction-only sequences without quality scores were provided by ImmunoSEQ, so filtering was different. Assay used: immunoSEQ multiplex PCR; TCRdb lists only in-frame clones, some missing. Clonal size and the V and J genes are those of that table, whereas D and trimming came from the DNA. The table shows approximately 940,000 clones, with approximately 80% occurring only once. Overall study results and limits: With few donors, the genetic and exposure-history diversity represented was limited. Sequencing depth was a factor that was expected to affect clonotype sharing among donors.

The V gene is TRBV6-6, the J gene TRBJ2-7; 7 bases are a match to TRBD1. The TCR was taken from a man aged 18 to 29 in good health. The sequenced material came from memory CD4+ T cells sorted from blood. Subset defined: CD45RA-negative fraction. Here the CDR3 reads CASSYSRQGGYEQYF. CDR3 nucleotide sequence: TGTGCCAGCAGTTACTCGAGACAGGGTGGGTACGAGCAGTACTTC.